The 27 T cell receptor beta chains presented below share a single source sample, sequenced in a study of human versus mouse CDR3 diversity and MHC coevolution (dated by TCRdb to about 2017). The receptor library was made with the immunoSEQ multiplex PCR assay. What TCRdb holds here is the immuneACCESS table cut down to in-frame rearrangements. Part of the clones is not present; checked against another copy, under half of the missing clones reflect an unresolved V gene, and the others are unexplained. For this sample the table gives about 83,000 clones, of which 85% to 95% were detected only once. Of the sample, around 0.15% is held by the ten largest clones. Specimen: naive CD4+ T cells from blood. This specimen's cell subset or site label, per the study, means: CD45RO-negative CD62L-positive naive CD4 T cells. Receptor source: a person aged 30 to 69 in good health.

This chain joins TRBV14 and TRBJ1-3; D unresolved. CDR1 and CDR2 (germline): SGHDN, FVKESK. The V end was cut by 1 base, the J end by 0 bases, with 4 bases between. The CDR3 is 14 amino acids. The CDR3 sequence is CASSQVSSGNTIYF. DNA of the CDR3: TGTGCCAGCAGCCAAGTGAGCTCTGGAAACACCATATATTTT.

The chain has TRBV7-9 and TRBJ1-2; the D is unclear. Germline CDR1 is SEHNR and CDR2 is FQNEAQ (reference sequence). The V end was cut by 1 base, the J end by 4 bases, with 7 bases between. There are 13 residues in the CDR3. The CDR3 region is CASSLGGIYGYTF. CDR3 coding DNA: TGTGCCAGCAGCTTAGGAGGGATCTATGGCTACACCTTC.

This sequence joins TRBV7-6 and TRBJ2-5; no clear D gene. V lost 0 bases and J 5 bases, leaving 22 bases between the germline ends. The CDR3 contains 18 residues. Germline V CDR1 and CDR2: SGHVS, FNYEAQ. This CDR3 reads CASSLAPISGVSPETQYF. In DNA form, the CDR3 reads TGTGCCAGCAGCTTAGCTCCAATCTCCGGAGTGAGTCCGGAGACCCAGTACTTC.

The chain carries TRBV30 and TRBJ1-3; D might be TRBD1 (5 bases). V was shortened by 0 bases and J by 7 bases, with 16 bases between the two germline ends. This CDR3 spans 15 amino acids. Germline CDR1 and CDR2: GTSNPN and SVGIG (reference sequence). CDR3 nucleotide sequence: TGTGCCTGGAGTGTACTGGGGGGTTTGGTGAACACCATATATTTT. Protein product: CAWSVLGGLVNTIYF.

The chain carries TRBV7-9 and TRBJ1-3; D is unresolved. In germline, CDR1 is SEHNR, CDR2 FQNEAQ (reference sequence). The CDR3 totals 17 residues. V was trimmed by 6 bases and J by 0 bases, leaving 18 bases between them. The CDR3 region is CASREGVRPYSGNTIYF. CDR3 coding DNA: TGTGCCAGCAGGGAGGGAGTTCGGCCCTACTCTGGAAACACCATATATTTT.

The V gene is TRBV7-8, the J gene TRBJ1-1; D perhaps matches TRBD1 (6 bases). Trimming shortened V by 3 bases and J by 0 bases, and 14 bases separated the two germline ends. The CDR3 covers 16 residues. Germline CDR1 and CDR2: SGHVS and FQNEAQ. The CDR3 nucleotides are TGTGCCAGCAGCTTCTTCACAGGGCTCATGAACACTGAAGCTTTCTTT. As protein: CASSFFTGLMNTEAFF.

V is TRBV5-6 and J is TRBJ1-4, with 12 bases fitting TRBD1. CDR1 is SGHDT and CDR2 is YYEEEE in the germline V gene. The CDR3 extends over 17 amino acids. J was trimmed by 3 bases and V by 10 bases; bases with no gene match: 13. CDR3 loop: CAPDPRDRGRSNEKLFF. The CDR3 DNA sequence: TGTGCCCCCGACCCCCGGGACAGGGGGCGATCTAATGAAAAACTGTTTTTT.

CDR3 region: CASSQDRQGTDTQYF. The CDR3 nucleotides read TGTGCCAGCAGCCAAGATAGACAGGGCACAGATACGCAGTATTTT. V usage is TRBV14 and J usage is TRBJ2-3, with D tentatively TRBD1 (6 bases). V gave up 0 bases and J gave up 1 base, with 8 bases separating them. The CDR3 covers 15 residues. Germline CDR1 SGHDN, CDR2 FVKESK.

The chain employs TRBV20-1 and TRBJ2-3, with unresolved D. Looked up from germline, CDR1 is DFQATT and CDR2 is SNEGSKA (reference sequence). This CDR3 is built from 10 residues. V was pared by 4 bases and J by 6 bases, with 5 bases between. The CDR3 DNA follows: TGCAGTGCTACCTCGGATACGCAGTATTTT. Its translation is CSATSDTQYF.

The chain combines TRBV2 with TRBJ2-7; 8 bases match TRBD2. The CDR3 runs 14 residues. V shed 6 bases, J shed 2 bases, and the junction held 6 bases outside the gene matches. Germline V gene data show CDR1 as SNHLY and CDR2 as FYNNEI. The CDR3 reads CASRGTSGPYEQYF. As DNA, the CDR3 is TGTGCCAGCAGGGGAACTAGCGGTCCCTACGAGCAGTACTTC.

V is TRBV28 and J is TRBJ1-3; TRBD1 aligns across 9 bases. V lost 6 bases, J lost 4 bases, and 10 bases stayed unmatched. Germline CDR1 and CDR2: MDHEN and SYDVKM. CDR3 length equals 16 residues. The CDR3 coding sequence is TGTGCCAGCAGAATGAACAGGGGGCTAAGGGGAAACACCATATATTTT. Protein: CASRMNRGLRGNTIYF. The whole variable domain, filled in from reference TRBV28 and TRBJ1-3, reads DVKVTQSSRYLVKRTGEKVFLECVQDMDHENMFWYRQDPGLGLRLIYFSYDVKMKEKGDIPEGYSVSREKKERFSLILESASTNQTSMYLCASRMNRGLRGNTIYFGEGSWLTVV.

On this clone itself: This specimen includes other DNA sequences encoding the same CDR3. In nucleotides, the CDR3 is TGTGCCAGCAGCAGGGGAGGGGGAACTGAAGCTTTCTTT. This gives the protein CASSRGGGTEAFF. The chain couples TRBV4-2 to TRBJ1-1; D possibly corresponds to TRBD1 (6 bases). V lost 5 bases to trimming and J lost 5 bases, with 12 bases between them. The CDR3 is made up of 13 amino acids. Per the germline V gene, CDR1 is LGHNA and CDR2 is YNFKEQ.

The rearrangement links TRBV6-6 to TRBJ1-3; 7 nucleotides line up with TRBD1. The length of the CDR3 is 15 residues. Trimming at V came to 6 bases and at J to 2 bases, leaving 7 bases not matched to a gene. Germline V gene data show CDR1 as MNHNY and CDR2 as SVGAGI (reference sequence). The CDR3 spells CASRRDSHPGNTIYF. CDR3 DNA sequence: TGTGCCAGCAGGCGGGACAGCCATCCTGGAAACACCATATATTTT.

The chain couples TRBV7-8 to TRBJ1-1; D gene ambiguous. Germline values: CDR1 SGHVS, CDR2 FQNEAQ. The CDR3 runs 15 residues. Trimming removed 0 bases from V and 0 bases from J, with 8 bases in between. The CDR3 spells CASSLATSMNTEAFF. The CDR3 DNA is TGTGCCAGCAGCTTAGCTACATCCATGAACACTGAAGCTTTCTTT.

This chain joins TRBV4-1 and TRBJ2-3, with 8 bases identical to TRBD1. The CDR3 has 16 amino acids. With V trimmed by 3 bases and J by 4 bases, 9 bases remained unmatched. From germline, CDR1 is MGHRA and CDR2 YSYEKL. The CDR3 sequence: CASSQETGQGADTQYF. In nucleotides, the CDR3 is TGCGCCAGCAGCCAGGAAACCGGACAGGGCGCAGATACGCAGTATTTT.

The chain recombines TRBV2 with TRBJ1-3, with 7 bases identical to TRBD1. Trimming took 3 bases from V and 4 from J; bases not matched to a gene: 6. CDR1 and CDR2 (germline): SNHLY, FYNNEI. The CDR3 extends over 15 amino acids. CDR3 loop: CASSDQGVSGNTIYF. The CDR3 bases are TGTGCCAGCAGTGACCAGGGGGTGAGCGGAAACACCATATATTTT. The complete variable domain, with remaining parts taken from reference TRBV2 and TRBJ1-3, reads EPEVTQTPSHQVTQMGQEVILRCVPISNHLYFYWYRQILGQKVEFLVSFYNNEISEKSEIFDDQFSVERPDGSNFTLKIRSTKLEDSAMYFCASSDQGVSGNTIYFGEGSWLTVV.

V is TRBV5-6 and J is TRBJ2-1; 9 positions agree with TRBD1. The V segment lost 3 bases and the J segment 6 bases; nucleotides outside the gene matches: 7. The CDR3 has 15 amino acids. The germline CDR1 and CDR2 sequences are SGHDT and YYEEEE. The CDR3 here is CASSWGDRVANEQFF. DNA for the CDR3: TGTGCCAGCAGCTGGGGGGACAGGGTGGCCAATGAGCAGTTCTTC.

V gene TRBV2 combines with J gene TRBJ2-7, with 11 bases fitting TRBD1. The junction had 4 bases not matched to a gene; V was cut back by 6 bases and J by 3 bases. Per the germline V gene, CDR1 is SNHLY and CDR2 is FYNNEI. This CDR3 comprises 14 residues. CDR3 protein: CASSRDRGYYEQYF. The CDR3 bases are TGTGCCAGCAGCCGGGACAGGGGGTACTACGAGCAGTACTTC.

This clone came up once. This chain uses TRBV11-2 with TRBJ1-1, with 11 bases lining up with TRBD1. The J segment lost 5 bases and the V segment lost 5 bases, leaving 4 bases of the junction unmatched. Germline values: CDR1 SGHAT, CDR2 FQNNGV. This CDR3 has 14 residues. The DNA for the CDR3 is TGTGCCAGCAGCCACGGACAGGGGGCTACTGAAGCTTTCTTT. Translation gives CASSHGQGATEAFF.

The chain's CDR3 is CASSLPRDVPDTQYF. CDR3 nucleotides: TGTGCCAGCAGTTTACCCAGGGATGTTCCAGATACGCAGTATTTT. The genes are TRBV28 and TRBJ2-3; weak D call: TRBD1 (5 bases). The CDR3 has 15 residues. Germline V lookup: CDR1 MDHEN, CDR2 SYDVKM. V lost 2 bases and J lost 4, with 13 bases in between. The full variable domain, rest sourced from reference TRBV28 and TRBJ2-3, is DVKVTQSSRYLVKRTGEKVFLECVQDMDHENMFWYRQDPGLGLRLIYFSYDVKMKEKGDIPEGYSVSREKKERFSLILESASTNQTSMYLCASSLPRDVPDTQYFGPGTRLTVL.

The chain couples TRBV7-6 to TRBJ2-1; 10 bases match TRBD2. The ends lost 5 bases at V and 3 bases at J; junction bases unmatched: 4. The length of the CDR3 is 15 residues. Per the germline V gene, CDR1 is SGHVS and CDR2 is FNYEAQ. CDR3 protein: CASSPSGGVYNEQFF. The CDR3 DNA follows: TGTGCCAGCAGCCCCAGCGGGGGGGTCTACAATGAGCAGTTCTTC. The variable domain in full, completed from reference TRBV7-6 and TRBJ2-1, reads GAGVSQSPRYKVTKRGQDVALRCDPISGHVSLYWYRQALGQGPEFLTYFNYEAQQDKSGLPNDRFSAERPEGSISTLTIQRTEQRDSAMYRCASSPSGGVYNEQFFGPGTRLTVL.

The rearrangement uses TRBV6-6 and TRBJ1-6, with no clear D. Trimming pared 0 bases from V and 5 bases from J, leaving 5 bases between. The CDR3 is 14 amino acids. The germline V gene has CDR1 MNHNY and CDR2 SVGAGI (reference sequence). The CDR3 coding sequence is TGTGCCAGCAGTTACTCCCAGAATAATTCACCCCTCCACTTT. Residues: CASSYSQNNSPLHF.

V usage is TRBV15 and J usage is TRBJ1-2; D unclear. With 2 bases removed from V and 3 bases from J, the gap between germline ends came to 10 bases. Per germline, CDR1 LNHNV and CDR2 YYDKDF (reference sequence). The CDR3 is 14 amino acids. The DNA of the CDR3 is TGTGCCACCAGCAGACTAGACCCTTACTATGGCTACACCTTC. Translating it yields CATSRLDPYYGYTF.

The CDR3 DNA reads TGCGCCAGCAGTATAGCGGGGGGCCACTACAATGAGCAGTTCTTC. Residues: CASSIAGGHYNEQFF. The chain combines TRBV5-1 with TRBJ2-1, with TRBD2 identical over 10 bases. V was pared by 5 bases and J by 3 bases, with 5 bases of the junction left unmatched. Germline CDR1 SGHRS, CDR2 YFSETQ. This CDR3 has 15 residues.

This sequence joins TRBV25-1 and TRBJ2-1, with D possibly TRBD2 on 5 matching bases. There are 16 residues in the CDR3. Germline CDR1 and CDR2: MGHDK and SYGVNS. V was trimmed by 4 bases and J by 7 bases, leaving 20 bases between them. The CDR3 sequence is CASSGGLGACDNEQFF. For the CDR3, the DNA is TGTGCCAGCAGTGGGGGTTTGGGAGCTTGCGATAATGAGCAGTTCTTC.

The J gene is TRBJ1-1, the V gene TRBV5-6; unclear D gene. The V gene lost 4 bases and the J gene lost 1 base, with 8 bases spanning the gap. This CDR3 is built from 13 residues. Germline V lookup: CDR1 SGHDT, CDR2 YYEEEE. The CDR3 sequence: CASSPRENTEAFF. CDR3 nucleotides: TGTGCCAGCAGCCCCCGGGAGAACACTGAAGCTTTCTTT.

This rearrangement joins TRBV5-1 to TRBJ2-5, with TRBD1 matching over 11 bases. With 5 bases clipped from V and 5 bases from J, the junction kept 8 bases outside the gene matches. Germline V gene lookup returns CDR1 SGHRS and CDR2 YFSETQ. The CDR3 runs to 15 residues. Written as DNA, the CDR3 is TGCGCCAGCAGTTCCGGACAGGGGGCTTATGAGACCCAGTACTTC. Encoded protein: CASSSGQGAYETQYF. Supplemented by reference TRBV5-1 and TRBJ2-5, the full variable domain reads KAGVTQTPRYLIKTRGQQVTLSCSPISGHRSVSWYQQTPGQGLQFLFEYFSETQRNKGNFPGRFSGRQFSNSRSEMNVSTLELGDSALYLCASSSGQGAYETQYFGPGTRLLVL.